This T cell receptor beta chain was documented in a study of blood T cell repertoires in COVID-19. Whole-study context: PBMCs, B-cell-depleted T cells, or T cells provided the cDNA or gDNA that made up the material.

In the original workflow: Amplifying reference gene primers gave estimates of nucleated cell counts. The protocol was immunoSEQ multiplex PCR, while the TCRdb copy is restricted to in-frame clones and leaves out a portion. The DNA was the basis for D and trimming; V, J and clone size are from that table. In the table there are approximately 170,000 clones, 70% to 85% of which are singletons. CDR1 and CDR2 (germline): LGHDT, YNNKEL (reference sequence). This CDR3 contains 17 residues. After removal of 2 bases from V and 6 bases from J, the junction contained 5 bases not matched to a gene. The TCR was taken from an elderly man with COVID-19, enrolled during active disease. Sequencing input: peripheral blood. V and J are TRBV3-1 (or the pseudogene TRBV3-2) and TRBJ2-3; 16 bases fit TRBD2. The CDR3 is CASSQRGLAGGPDTQYF. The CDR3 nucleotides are TGTGCCAGCAGCCAACGGGGACTAGCGGGGGGGCCGGATACGCAGTATTTT.